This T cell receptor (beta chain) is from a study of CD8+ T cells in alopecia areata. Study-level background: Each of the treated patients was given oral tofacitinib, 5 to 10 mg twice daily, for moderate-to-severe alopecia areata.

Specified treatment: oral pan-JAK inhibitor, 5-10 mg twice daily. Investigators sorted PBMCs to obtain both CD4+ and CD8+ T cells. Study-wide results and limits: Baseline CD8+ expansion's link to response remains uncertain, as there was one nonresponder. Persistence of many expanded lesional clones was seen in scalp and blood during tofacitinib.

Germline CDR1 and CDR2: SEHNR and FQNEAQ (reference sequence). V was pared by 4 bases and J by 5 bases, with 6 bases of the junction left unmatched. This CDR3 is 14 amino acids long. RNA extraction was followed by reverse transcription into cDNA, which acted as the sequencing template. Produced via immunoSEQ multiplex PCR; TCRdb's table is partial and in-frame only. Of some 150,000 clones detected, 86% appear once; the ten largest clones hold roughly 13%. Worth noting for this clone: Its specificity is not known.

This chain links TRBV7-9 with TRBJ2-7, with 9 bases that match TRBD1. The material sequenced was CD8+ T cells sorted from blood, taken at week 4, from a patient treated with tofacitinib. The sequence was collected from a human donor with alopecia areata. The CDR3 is CASSSRDRVHEQYF. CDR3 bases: TGTGCCAGCAGCTCCCGGGACAGGGTCCACGAGCAGTACTTC.